This TCR beta chain came from a study of T cell repertoires in cytomegalovirus infection. Broader study findings: CMV-specific HLA-C-restricted TCR beta clonotypes dominated the ex vivo response.

TCRdb ran MiXCR on the reads and lists one entry per CDR3 protein. Of some 200,000 distinct CDR3 sequences listed, around 40% were seen once; the top ten hold approximately 60%. The sample holds a few counts of this clonotype. What it recognizes is unknown. Germline-derived CDR1 and CDR2 are SEHNR and FQNEAQ (reference sequence). The CDR3 extends over 14 amino acids. The ends were cut back, 7 bases at V and 0 bases at J, with 12 bases in the middle. The chain employs TRBV7-9 and TRBJ1-1; the D is unclear. The sequencing here drew on CD8+ T cells from cultured PBMCs, taken from culture after CMV antigen stimulation. The clonotype comes from a human donor in good health (CMV status not recorded). Some clones in this sample may be carry-over from other donors' samples. The CDR3 DNA reads TGTGCCAGCACCCATCAGCTGATGAACACTGAAGCTTTCTTT. Protein sequence: CASTHQLMNTEAFF.